This T cell receptor (beta chain) derives from a study of shared clonotypes between healthy human individuals. The table came from immunoSEQ multiplex PCR; TCRdb's copy has only in-frame clones and leaves some out. The sample lists roughly 2.1 million clones, under 95% occurring once. This clone was counted a single time. Cells designated naive CD8 were CD45RO-negative and were positively selected for CCR7, with terminally differentiated effector memory CD45RA+ cells excluded. This CDR3 is built from 16 residues. Germline CDR1 is LGHNA and CDR2 is YNFKEQ. V dropped 0 bases and J dropped 4 bases, with 16 bases sitting between them.

The chain combines TRBV4-2 with TRBJ2-7; D ambiguous. Sequencing input: naive CD8+ T cells from PBMCs. The TCR originated in a man between 18 and 35 years old in good health. Some clones in this sample may be carry-over from other donors' samples. The CDR3 region has the DNA TGTGCCAGCAGCCAAGACCTCTCGGCGGAAGATTACGAGCAGTACTTC. Translating it yields CASSQDLSAEDYEQYF.